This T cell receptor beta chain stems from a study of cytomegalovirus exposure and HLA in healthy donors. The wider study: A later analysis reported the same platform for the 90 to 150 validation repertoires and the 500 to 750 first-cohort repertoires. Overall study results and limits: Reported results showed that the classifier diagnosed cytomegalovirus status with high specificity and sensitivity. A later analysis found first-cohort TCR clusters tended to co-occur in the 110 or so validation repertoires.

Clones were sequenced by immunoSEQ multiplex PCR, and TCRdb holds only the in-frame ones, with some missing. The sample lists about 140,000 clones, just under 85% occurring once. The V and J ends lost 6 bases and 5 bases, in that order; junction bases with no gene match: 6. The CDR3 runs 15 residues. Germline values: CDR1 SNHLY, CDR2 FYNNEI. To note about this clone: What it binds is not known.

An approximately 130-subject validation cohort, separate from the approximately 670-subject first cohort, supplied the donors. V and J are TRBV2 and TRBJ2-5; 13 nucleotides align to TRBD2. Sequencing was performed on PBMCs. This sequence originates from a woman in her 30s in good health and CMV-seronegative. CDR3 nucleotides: TGTGCCAGCAGGACTAGCGGGGGGACTTGGGAGACCCAGTACTTC. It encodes CASRTSGGTWETQYF.